This record concerns one T cell receptor (beta chain) sequence. As yet, its antigen is unknown. Next came a second PCR, run for about 6 to 11 cycles, which used a sample-barcoded 5' primer along with a J-beta primer mix. Each cDNA was tagged by a template-switch adaptor containing 12 random nucleotides. CDR3-containing paired-end reads numbering at least 2.5 million came from each sample. TCRdb reprocessed the 5' RACE reads with MiXCR, giving one entry per CDR3 protein. The sample comprises roughly 800,000 distinct CDR3 sequences, roughly 64% of which are singletons, and 20% to 25% rests with the top ten. They isolated at least 6 million PBMCs from each sample. Germline V gives CDR1 MGHRA, CDR2 YSYEKL. The CDR3 has 15 amino acids. Trimming left V 2 bases short and J 2 bases short, with 10 bases between. These data are taken from a study of blood T cells in healthy people across ages. Findings of the study overall: A strong correlation was seen between TCR beta diversity and naive T cell percentage.

Source material: blood. The sequence was obtained from a man in his thirties or forties in good health. V usage is TRBV4-1 and J usage is TRBJ2-1; maybe TRBD2 (6 bases). The CDR3 loop reads CASSQPGDPYNEQFF. CDR3 coding DNA: TGCGCCAGCAGCCAACCGGGAGATCCCTACAATGAGCAGTTCTTC.